This TCR beta chain is from a study of blood T cell repertoires in COVID-19. In the study overall: Material from acute and convalescent COVID-19 was sourced from the United States, Italy and Spain.

The V end was cut by 4 bases, the J end by 0 bases, with 8 bases between. The CDR3 contains 13 residues. CDR1 SGHNT and CDR2 YYREEE come from the germline V gene (reference sequence). Profiled with immunoSEQ multiplex PCR; TCRdb holds only in-frame clones, not every one. The sample lists about 250,000 clones, approximately 83% occurring once. The receptor comes from a person aged 65 to 85 with COVID-19, enrolled during active disease. Sequencing was done on a sample of peripheral blood. V and J are TRBV5-4 and TRBJ2-7; D is unclear. CDR3 nucleotide sequence: TGTGCCAGCAGCGTCCCCTCCTCCTACGAGCAGTACTTC. Translation: CASSVPSSYEQYF.